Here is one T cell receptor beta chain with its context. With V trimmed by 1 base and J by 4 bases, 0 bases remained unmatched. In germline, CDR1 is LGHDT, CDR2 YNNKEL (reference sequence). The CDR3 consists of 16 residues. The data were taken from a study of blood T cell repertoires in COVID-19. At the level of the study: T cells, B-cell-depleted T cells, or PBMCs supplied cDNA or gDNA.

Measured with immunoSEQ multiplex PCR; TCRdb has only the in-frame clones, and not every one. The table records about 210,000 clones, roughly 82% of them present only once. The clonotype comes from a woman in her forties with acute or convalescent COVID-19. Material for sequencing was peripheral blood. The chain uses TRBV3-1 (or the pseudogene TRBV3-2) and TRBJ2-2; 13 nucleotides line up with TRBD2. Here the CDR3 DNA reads TGTGCCAGCAGCCAAGGACTAGCGGGAGGCACCGGGGAGCTGTTTTTT. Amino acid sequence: CASSQGLAGGTGELFF.